This T cell receptor beta chain was retrieved from a study of control samples from healthy donors and cancer patients. TCRdb keeps only in-frame clones here, not all; method: immunoSEQ multiplex PCR. This table holds 65,000 to 95,000 clones, around 91% found once. Trimming left V 3 bases short and J 8 bases short, with 10 bases between. The length of the CDR3 is 13 residues. The germline gives CDR1 SEHNR, CDR2 FQNEAQ (reference sequence). The clonotype was recovered from a man aged 45-65 years in good health. V gene TRBV7-9 combines with J gene TRBJ1-4; the D is unclear. The sequenced sample was blood. In DNA form, the CDR3 reads TGTGCCAGCAGCTTCGGAGGTTCCGAAAAACTGTTTTTT. Its translation is CASSFGGSEKLFF.